The present TCR beta chain was sequenced within a study of beta chain features in type 1 diabetes. Expressed TCRB transcripts got sequenced, as all isolated RNA was reverse transcribed. The table came from immunoSEQ multiplex PCR; TCRdb's copy has only in-frame clones and leaves some out. The top ten hold around 0.12% of the sample, which has about 650,000 clones, 9.5% to 15% seen once. Comment on this clone: Its cognate antigen is unknown. The sample contains more than one DNA sequence encoding this CDR3.

Between the trimmed V and J ends, which lost 1 base and 4 bases, there was a span of 11 bases. Per the germline V gene, CDR1 is SGHVS and CDR2 is FQNEAQ. CDR3 size: 15 residues. Points from the study as a whole: People with Type 1 diabetes carried modestly yet significantly shorter TCRB CDR3s in all four CD4+ subsets.

The receptor comes from a man between 25 and 39 years old with type 1 diabetes. V usage is TRBV7-8 and J usage is TRBJ1-5; D may be TRBD1 (6 bases). The sample comprised naive CD4+ T cells from blood. The CDR3, as DNA: TGTGCCAGCAGCTTAGAAGGACAGTCTAATCAGCCCCAGCATTTT. This codes for CASSLEGQSNQPQHF.